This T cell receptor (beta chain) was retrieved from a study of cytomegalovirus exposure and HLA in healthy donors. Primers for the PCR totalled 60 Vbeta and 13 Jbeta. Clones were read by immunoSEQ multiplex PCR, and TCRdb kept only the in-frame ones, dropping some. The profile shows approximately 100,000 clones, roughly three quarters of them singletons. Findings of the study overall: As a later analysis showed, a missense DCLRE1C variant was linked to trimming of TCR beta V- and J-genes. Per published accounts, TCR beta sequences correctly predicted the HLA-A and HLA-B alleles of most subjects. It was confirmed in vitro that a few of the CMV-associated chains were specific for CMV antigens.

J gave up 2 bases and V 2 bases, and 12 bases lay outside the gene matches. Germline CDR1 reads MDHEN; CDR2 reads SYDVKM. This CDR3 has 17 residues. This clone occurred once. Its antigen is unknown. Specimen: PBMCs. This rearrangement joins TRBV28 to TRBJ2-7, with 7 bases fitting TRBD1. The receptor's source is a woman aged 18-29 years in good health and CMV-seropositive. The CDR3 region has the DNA TGTGCCAGCAGTTTAAGGTCTGTACAGGGGTTTACCTACGAGCAGTACTTC. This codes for CASSLRSVQGFTYEQYF.